One and the same sample provided the 2 T cell receptor beta chains below, sequenced in a study of beta chain features in type 1 diabetes. Whole-study findings and limits: Within each of all four CD4+ subsets, Type 1 diabetes patients had TCRB CDR3s that were moderately but significantly shorter.

Which antigens these TCRs recognize remains unknown. Since all of the isolated RNA was reverse transcribed, expressed TCRB transcripts were what got sequenced. TCRdb's copy holds only in-frame clones and misses some; the assay was immunoSEQ multiplex PCR. The data contain more than 150,000 clones, around 9% of them singletons. The sample was central memory CD4+ T cells from blood. The receptors stem from a woman aged 25 to 45 with type 1 diabetes.

In this sample, this clone turned up a few times. The chain couples TRBV11-2 to TRBJ2-5; tentative D call: TRBD2 (5 bases). From germline, CDR1 is SGHAT and CDR2 FQNNGV. The CDR3 is made up of 12 amino acids. The V gene lost 5 bases and the J gene lost 2 bases, with 6 bases spanning the gap. Here the CDR3 DNA reads TGTGCCAGCAGCGGAGGACAAGAGACCCAGTACTTC. It is translated as CASSGGQETQYF.

A few counts support this clone. The CDR3 loop reads CAWSKDRGDLYEQYF. The CDR3 nucleotides are TGTGCCTGGAGTAAAGACAGGGGGGACCTCTACGAGCAGTACTTC. This chain joins TRBV30 and TRBJ2-7, with TRBD1 matching 9 bases. The CDR3 covers 15 residues. V was pared by 2 bases and J by 3 bases, with 8 bases of the junction left unmatched. Per germline, CDR1 GTSNPN and CDR2 SVGIG (reference sequence).